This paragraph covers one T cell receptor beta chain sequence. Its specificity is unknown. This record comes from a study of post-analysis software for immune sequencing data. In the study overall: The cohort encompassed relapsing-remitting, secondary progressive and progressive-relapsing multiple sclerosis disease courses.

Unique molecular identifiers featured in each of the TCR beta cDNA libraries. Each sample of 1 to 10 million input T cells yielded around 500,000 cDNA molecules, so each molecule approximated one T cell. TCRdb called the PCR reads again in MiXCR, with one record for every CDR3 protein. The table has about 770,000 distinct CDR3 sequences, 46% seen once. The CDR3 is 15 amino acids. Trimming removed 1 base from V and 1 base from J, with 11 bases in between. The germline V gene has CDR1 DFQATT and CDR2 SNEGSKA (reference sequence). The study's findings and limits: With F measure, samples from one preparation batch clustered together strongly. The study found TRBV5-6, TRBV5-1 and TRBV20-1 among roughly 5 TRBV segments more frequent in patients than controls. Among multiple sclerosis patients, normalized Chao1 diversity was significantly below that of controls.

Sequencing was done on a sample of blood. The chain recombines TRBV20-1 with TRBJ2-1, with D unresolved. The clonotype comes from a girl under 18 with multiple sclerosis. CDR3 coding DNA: TGCAGTGCTAGAGGATGGACCGAATCCTACAATGAGCAGTTCTTC. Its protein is CSARGWTESYNEQFF.